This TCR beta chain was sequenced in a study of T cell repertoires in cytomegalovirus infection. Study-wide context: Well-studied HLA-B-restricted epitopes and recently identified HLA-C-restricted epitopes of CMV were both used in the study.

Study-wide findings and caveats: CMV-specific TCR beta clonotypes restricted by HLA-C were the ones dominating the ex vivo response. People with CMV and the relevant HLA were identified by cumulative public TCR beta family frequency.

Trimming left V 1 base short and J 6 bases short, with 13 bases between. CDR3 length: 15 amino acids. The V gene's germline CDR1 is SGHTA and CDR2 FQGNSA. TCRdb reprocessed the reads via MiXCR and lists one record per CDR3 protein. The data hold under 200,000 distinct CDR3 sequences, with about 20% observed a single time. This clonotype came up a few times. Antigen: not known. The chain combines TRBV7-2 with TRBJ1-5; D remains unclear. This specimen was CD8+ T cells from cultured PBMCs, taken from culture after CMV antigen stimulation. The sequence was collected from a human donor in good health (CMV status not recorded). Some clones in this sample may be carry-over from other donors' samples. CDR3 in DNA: TGTGCCAGCAGCTTAGACATCGGTGGATCTCAGCCCCAGCATTTT. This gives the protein CASSLDIGGSQPQHF. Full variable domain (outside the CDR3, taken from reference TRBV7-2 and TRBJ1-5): GAGVSQSPSNKVTEKGKDVELRCDPISGHTALYWYRQSLGQGLEFLIYFQGNSAPDKSGLPSDRFSAERTGGSVSTLTIQRTQQEDSAVYLCASSLDIGGSQPQHFGDGTRLSIL.